The source of this T cell receptor (beta chain) is a study of blood T cell repertoires in COVID-19. Study-wide background: Spain, Italy and the United States supplied samples that represented acute and convalescent COVID-19. T cells, B-cell-depleted T cells, or PBMCs provided the cDNA or gDNA that served as material.

This clone has only a few counts. As handled by the study authors: For nucleated cells, counts were estimated from reference gene primer amplification. Sequencing used immunoSEQ multiplex PCR; TCRdb keeps in-frame clones, though not all of them. Clonal size and the V and J genes are those of that table, whereas D and trimming came from the DNA. The profile shows under 60,000 clones, roughly 85% of them singletons. This CDR3 is built from 14 residues. Germline CDR1 reads MNHNS; CDR2 reads SASEGT. V was shortened by 0 bases and J by 5 bases, with 10 bases between the two germline ends. The sequenced material came from peripheral blood. This clonotype was sampled from a man between 65 and 79 years old with acute or convalescent COVID-19. The chain has TRBV6-1 and TRBJ2-5; D is undetermined. CDR3 amino acids: CASSEARGWETQYF. CDR3 nucleotides: TGTGCCAGCAGTGAAGCGCGAGGATGGGAGACCCAGTACTTC.